The source of this T cell receptor (beta chain) is a study of persistence of HIV-infected CD4 T cells. Whole-study findings and limits: Degenerate expanded CDR3beta sequences were enriched among CMV- and Gag-responding cells. TCRbeta richness was lower in CMV- and Gag-responding cells than in anti-CD3/anti-CD28-responding cells. The rare CMV-responding cells with HIV-1 proviruses were not separately TCR-sequenced.

Between the trimmed V and J ends, which lost 0 bases and 8 bases, there was a span of 17 bases. This CDR3 region has 16 residues. CDR1 and CDR2 from the germline V gene are LNHNV and YYDKDF (reference sequence). Sequencing used immunoSEQ version 4 in survey mode. TCRdb keeps only in-frame clones here, not all; method: immunoSEQ multiplex PCR. Of about 43,000 clones detected, around 78% appear once; the ten largest clones hold approximately 15%. This clone showed up just a few times. What it recognizes is unknown. Overlapping HIV-1 Gag 15-mer peptides at 1 ug per peptide per mL were used. Sorted nonresponding memory CD4+ T cells were CD40L-negative, CD69-negative, CD45RO-high. A roughly 17-hour stimulation of CD8-depleted PBMCs used anti-CD28/CD49d costimulation, CD40-blocking antibody and enfuvirtide.

Sample: CD4+ T cells sorted from PBMCs after roughly 18-hour stimulation, taken from a patient who received antiretroviral therapy. V and J are TRBV15 and TRBJ1-5; perhaps TRBD1 as D (6 bases). This clonotype was obtained from an adult man with HIV who was CMV-seropositive. CDR3: CATSRDGDKPWEPQHF. The CDR3, as DNA: TGTGCCACCAGCAGAGATGGGGACAAACCTTGGGAGCCCCAGCATTTT.